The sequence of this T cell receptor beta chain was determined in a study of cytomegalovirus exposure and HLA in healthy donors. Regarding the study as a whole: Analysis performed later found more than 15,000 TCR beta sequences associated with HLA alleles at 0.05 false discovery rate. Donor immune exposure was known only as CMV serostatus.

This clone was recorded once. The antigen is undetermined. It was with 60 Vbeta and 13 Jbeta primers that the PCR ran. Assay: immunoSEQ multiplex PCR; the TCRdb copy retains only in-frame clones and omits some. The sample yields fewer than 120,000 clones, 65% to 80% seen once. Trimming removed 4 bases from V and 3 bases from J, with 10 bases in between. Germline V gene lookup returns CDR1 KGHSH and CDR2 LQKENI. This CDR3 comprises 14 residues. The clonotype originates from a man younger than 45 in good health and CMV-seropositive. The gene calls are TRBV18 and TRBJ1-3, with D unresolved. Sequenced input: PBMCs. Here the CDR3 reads CASSLREDGNTIYF. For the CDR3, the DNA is TGTGCCAGCTCACTACGGGAAGATGGAAACACCATATATTTT. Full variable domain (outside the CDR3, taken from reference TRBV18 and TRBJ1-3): NAGVMQNPRHLVRRRGQEARLRCSPMKGHSHVYWYRQLPEEGLKFMVYLQKENIIDESGMPKERFSAEFPKEGPSILRIQQVVRGDSAAYFCASSLREDGNTIYFGEGSWLTVV.